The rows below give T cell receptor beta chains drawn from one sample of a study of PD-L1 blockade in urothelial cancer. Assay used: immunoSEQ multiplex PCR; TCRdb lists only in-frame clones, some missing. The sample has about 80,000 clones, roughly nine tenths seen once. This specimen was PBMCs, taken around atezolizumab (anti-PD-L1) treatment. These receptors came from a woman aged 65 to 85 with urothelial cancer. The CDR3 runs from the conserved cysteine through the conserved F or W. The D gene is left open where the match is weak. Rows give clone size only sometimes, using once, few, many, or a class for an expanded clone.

cdr3_aa: CASSLTIDPGLAGRDNEQFF
cdr3_nt: TGCGCCAGCAGCTTGACGATCGATCCCGGACTAGCGGGGAGGGACAATGAGCAGTTCTTC
d_call: TRBD2
v_call: TRBV5-1
j_call: TRBJ2-1
clone_size: -

cdr3_aa: CASSYTGHHNTEAFF
cdr3_nt: TGTGCCAGCAGTTATACGGGACACCACAACACTGAAGCTTTCTTT
d_call: -
v_call: TRBV6-5
j_call: TRBJ1-1
clone_size: -

cdr3_aa: CASSLGYGGSYEQYF
cdr3_nt: TGTGCCAGCAGCTTAGGGTACGGGGGTTCCTACGAGCAGTACTTC
d_call: -
v_call: TRBV11-3
j_call: TRBJ2-7
clone_size: -

cdr3_aa: CASSDTRTNTGELFF
cdr3_nt: TGTGCCAGCAGTGATACTAGGACCAACACCGGGGAGCTGTTTTTT
d_call: -
v_call: TRBV25-1
j_call: TRBJ2-2
clone_size: -

cdr3_aa: CASSASQDRPEQYF
cdr3_nt: TGTGCCAGCAGCGCGTCTCAGGACAGACCCGAGCAGTACTTC
d_call: -
v_call: TRBV7-6
j_call: TRBJ2-7
clone_size: -

cdr3_aa: CASSRLQGAQGNEKLFF
cdr3_nt: TGCGCCAGCAGCCGTTTACAGGGGGCGCAAGGTAATGAAAAACTGTTTTTT
d_call: TRBD1
v_call: TRBV5-1
j_call: TRBJ1-4
clone_size: -

cdr3_aa: CASSNEGTGKAFF
cdr3_nt: TGTGCCAGCAGCAACGAAGGGACAGGGAAAGCTTTCTTT
d_call: TRBD1
v_call: TRBV6-5
j_call: TRBJ1-1
clone_size: -

cdr3_aa: CASSEALMGRFGETQYF
cdr3_nt: TGTGCCAGCAGTGAGGCCCTCATGGGGCGCTTTGGTGAGACCCAGTACTTC
d_call: -
v_call: TRBV6-1
j_call: TRBJ2-5
clone_size: -

cdr3_aa: CATTLGDRGLNEQFF
cdr3_nt: TGTGCCACGACCCTAGGGGACAGGGGGCTCAATGAGCAGTTCTTC
d_call: TRBD1
v_call: TRBV19
j_call: TRBJ2-1
clone_size: -

cdr3_aa: CASSVEGYEQYF
cdr3_nt: TGCGCCAGCAGCGTAGAGGGTTACGAGCAGTACTTC
d_call: -
v_call: TRBV5-1
j_call: TRBJ2-7
clone_size: -

cdr3_aa: CASTPPGSYEQYF
cdr3_nt: TGTGCCAGCACCCCCCCGGGGTCCTACGAGCAGTACTTC
d_call: -
v_call: TRBV6-5
j_call: TRBJ2-7
clone_size: -

cdr3_aa: CASSRRGAGGEAFF
cdr3_nt: TGTGCCAGCAGCCGGCGGGGGGCTGGGGGTGAAGCTTTCTTT
d_call: -
v_call: TRBV27
j_call: TRBJ1-1
clone_size: -

cdr3_aa: CASSLRPGQRRGYTF
cdr3_nt: TGTGCCAGCAGCCTCAGACCGGGACAGCGGAGGGGCTACACCTTC
d_call: TRBD1
v_call: TRBV13
j_call: TRBJ1-2
clone_size: -

cdr3_aa: CASSLETGGELFF
cdr3_nt: TGTGCCAGCAGTTTGGAGACAGGCGGGGAGCTGTTTTTT
d_call: -
v_call: TRBV27
j_call: TRBJ2-2
clone_size: -

cdr3_aa: CASSLAVQGVEAFF
cdr3_nt: TGTGCCAGCAGTCTCGCGGTACAGGGCGTTGAAGCTTTCTTT
d_call: -
v_call: TRBV7-9
j_call: TRBJ1-1
clone_size: -

cdr3_aa: CATSRGGTDTQYF
cdr3_nt: TGTGCCACCAGCAGAGGCGGGACAGATACGCAGTATTTT
d_call: -
v_call: TRBV15
j_call: TRBJ2-3
clone_size: -

cdr3_aa: CASSQGAGRADTQYF
cdr3_nt: TGTGCCAGCAGCCAAGGTGCGGGACGAGCAGATACGCAGTATTTT
d_call: -
v_call: TRBV4-2
j_call: TRBJ2-3
clone_size: -

cdr3_aa: CASSGMTGNYGYTF
cdr3_nt: TGTGCCAGCAGCGGAATGACAGGGAACTATGGCTACACCTTC
d_call: TRBD1
v_call: TRBV5-4
j_call: TRBJ1-2
clone_size: -

cdr3_aa: CASSQDLTGREQYF
cdr3_nt: TGTGCCAGCAGCCAAGACCTCACCGGTCGCGAGCAGTACTTC
d_call: -
v_call: TRBV4-2
j_call: TRBJ2-7
clone_size: -

cdr3_aa: CASSLGRGPSSGNTIYF
cdr3_nt: TGTGCCAGCAGCTTAGGAAGGGGGCCGAGCTCTGGAAACACCATATATTTT
d_call: TRBD1
v_call: TRBV7-8
j_call: TRBJ1-3
clone_size: few

cdr3_aa: CSVEWQGFNTGELFF
cdr3_nt: TGCAGCGTTGAATGGCAGGGATTCAACACCGGGGAGCTGTTTTTT
d_call: -
v_call: TRBV29-1
j_call: TRBJ2-2
clone_size: -

cdr3_aa: CASSLQGSSYNEQFF
cdr3_nt: TGTGCCAGCAGCTTGCAGGGATCCTCCTACAATGAGCAGTTCTTC
d_call: -
v_call: TRBV5-6
j_call: TRBJ2-1
clone_size: -

cdr3_aa: CASSSGTSGSYNEQFF
cdr3_nt: TGTGCCAGCTCGTCTGGGACTAGCGGGAGCTACAATGAGCAGTTCTTC
d_call: TRBD2
v_call: TRBV18
j_call: TRBJ2-1
clone_size: few

cdr3_aa: CASSALASPGTQYF
cdr3_nt: TGTGCCAGCAGTGCACTAGCGTCTCCGGGGACCCAGTACTTC
d_call: TRBD2
v_call: TRBV2
j_call: TRBJ2-5
clone_size: -

cdr3_aa: CASSVGSSGTSGAEQYF
cdr3_nt: TGTGCCAGCAGCGTAGGTAGTAGTGGGACTAGCGGGGCGGAGCAGTACTTC
d_call: TRBD2
v_call: TRBV9
j_call: TRBJ2-7
clone_size: -

cdr3_aa: CASSLAEAASSGNTIYF
cdr3_nt: TGTGCCAGCAGCTTGGCGGAGGCGGCGAGCTCTGGAAACACCATATATTTT
d_call: -
v_call: TRBV5-5
j_call: TRBJ1-3
clone_size: -

cdr3_aa: CASKWQAGSTWENLYNEQFF
cdr3_nt: TGCGCCAGCAAGTGGCAGGCGGGCTCCACCTGGGAAAACTTGTACAATGAGCAGTTCTTC
d_call: -
v_call: TRBV10-2
j_call: TRBJ2-1
clone_size: -

cdr3_aa: CASSGSGGRDTQYF
cdr3_nt: TGTGCCAGCAGTGGCTCAGGGGGCAGAGATACGCAGTATTTT
d_call: TRBD1
v_call: TRBV6-1
j_call: TRBJ2-3
clone_size: -

cdr3_aa: CASRQGGNEQFF
cdr3_nt: TGTGCCAGCAGGCAGGGGGGTAATGAGCAGTTCTTC
d_call: -
v_call: TRBV4-2
j_call: TRBJ2-1
clone_size: few

cdr3_aa: CASSRQGGSLSYEQYF
cdr3_nt: TGCGCCAGCAGCCGACAGGGCGGTTCTCTCTCCTACGAGCAGTACTTC
d_call: TRBD1
v_call: TRBV5-1
j_call: TRBJ2-7
clone_size: -

cdr3_aa: CSARYNEQFF
cdr3_nt: TGCAGCGCCCGCTACAATGAGCAGTTCTTC
d_call: -
v_call: TRBV29-1
j_call: TRBJ2-1
clone_size: -

cdr3_aa: CASSGRANTGELFF
cdr3_nt: TGTGCCAGCAGCGGGAGGGCGAACACCGGGGAGCTGTTTTTT
d_call: -
v_call: TRBV9
j_call: TRBJ2-2
clone_size: -

cdr3_aa: CASSLSPRAGASDTQYF
cdr3_nt: TGTGCCAGCAGCCTATCGCCGCGCGCGGGGGCATCGGATACGCAGTATTTT
d_call: -
v_call: TRBV28
j_call: TRBJ2-3
clone_size: -

cdr3_aa: CASSSGIDRDSQETQYF
cdr3_nt: TGTGCCAGCAGCTCGGGTATCGATCGGGACTCCCAAGAGACCCAGTACTTC
d_call: -
v_call: TRBV5-4
j_call: TRBJ2-5
clone_size: -

cdr3_aa: CASSFLAGRNEKLFF
cdr3_nt: TGCGCCAGCAGCTTTCTAGCAGGACGTAATGAAAAACTGTTTTTT
d_call: -
v_call: TRBV5-1
j_call: TRBJ1-4
clone_size: -

cdr3_aa: CASSHTSGRGYEQYF
cdr3_nt: TGTGCCAGCAGCCATACTAGCGGGAGAGGCTACGAGCAGTACTTC
d_call: TRBD2
v_call: TRBV14
j_call: TRBJ2-7
clone_size: -

cdr3_aa: CASSGPVEKLFF
cdr3_nt: TGTGCCAGCAGTGGCCCAGTGGAAAAACTGTTTTTT
d_call: -
v_call: TRBV2
j_call: TRBJ1-4
clone_size: -

cdr3_aa: CASSPGQGGTDTQYF
cdr3_nt: TGTGCCAGCAGCCCCGGGCAGGGTGGGACAGATACGCAGTATTTT
d_call: -
v_call: TRBV9
j_call: TRBJ2-3
clone_size: -

cdr3_aa: CASSLGAYSIYEQYF
cdr3_nt: TGCGCCAGCAGCTTGGGAGCTTACAGTATCTACGAGCAGTACTTC
d_call: -
v_call: TRBV5-1
j_call: TRBJ2-7
clone_size: -

cdr3_aa: CASSESGASHEQYF
cdr3_nt: TGCGCCAGCAGTGAGTCTGGGGCAAGCCACGAGCAGTACTTC
d_call: -
v_call: TRBV10-1
j_call: TRBJ2-7
clone_size: -

cdr3_aa: CASSTGTSGGIQETQYF
cdr3_nt: TGTGCCAGTAGTACGGGGACTAGCGGGGGGATTCAAGAGACCCAGTACTTC
d_call: TRBD2
v_call: TRBV19
j_call: TRBJ2-5
clone_size: -

cdr3_aa: CASSGTGARGNEQFF
cdr3_nt: TGTGCCAGTTCTGGGACGGGAGCTAGAGGGAATGAGCAGTTCTTC
d_call: -
v_call: TRBV19
j_call: TRBJ2-1
clone_size: -

cdr3_aa: CASSQETVYGYTF
cdr3_nt: TGTGCCAGCAGCCAAGAAACTGTTTATGGCTACACCTTC
d_call: -
v_call: TRBV4-2
j_call: TRBJ1-2
clone_size: -

cdr3_aa: CASSSQNSLEAFF
cdr3_nt: TGTGCCAGCAGCTCACAAAACAGTCTCGAAGCTTTCTTT
d_call: -
v_call: TRBV5-4
j_call: TRBJ1-1
clone_size: -

cdr3_aa: CAWSKTGVQETQYF
cdr3_nt: TGTGCCTGGAGTAAAACAGGGGTCCAAGAGACCCAGTACTTC
d_call: TRBD1
v_call: TRBV30
j_call: TRBJ2-5
clone_size: -

cdr3_aa: CASSPPDRGDTQYF
cdr3_nt: TGCGCCAGCAGCCCCCCGGACAGGGGAGATACGCAGTATTTT
d_call: TRBD1
v_call: TRBV10-2
j_call: TRBJ2-3
clone_size: -